One sample yielded the 21 T cell receptor beta chains listed below, sequenced in a study of PD-1 blockade in mismatch repair-deficient tumors. Clones were sequenced by immunoSEQ multiplex PCR, and TCRdb holds only the in-frame ones, with some missing. The sample includes roughly 45,000 clones, around 77% seen only once; the top ten take more than 3%. The input for sequencing was PBMCs, taken before pembrolizumab treatment. Every receptor here comes from an adult with mismatch repair-deficient cancer.

This clone appeared a single time. The chain carries TRBV25-1 and TRBJ1-1; D not resolved. The germline V and J ends were trimmed by 6 bases and 2 bases, with 10 bases remaining between them. Germline V gene data show CDR1 as MGHDK and CDR2 as SYGVNS. This CDR3 is 13 amino acids long. In nucleotides, the CDR3 is TGTGCCAGCAGCTTCGTTTCAAACACTGAAGCTTTCTTT. The encoded protein is CASSFVSNTEAFF.

The rearrangement uses TRBV29-1 and TRBJ2-1, with TRBD2 identical over 8 bases. Unmatched junction bases numbered 5, after V lost 7 bases and J lost 9 bases. The germline V gene encodes CDR1 SQVTM and CDR2 ANQGSEA. This CDR3 is 11 amino acids long. CDR3 amino acids: CSGSGSGEQFF. The CDR3 DNA sequence: TGCAGCGGAAGCGGGAGTGGTGAGCAGTTCTTC.

This chain links TRBV27 with TRBJ2-2, with D maybe TRBD2 (5 bases). Per the germline V gene, CDR1 is MNHEY and CDR2 is SMNVEV (reference sequence). The V gene lost 2 bases and the J gene lost 4 bases, with 11 bases spanning the gap. The CDR3 has 15 residues. CDR3 sequence: CASSLEGVGTGELFF. CDR3 DNA sequence: TGTGCCAGCAGTTTAGAGGGTGTCGGCACCGGGGAGCTGTTTTTT.

The chain combines TRBV9 with TRBJ2-1; D gene uncertain. Germline lookup yields CDR1 SGDLS and CDR2 YYNGEE. The CDR3 sequence is 14 residues long. The V gene lost 0 bases and the J gene lost 6 bases, with 10 bases spanning the gap. This chain's CDR3 is CASSVVGSSNEQFF. In DNA, the CDR3 is TGTGCCAGCAGCGTAGTTGGGTCGTCCAATGAGCAGTTCTTC.

The chain carries TRBV27 and TRBJ2-1; maybe TRBD1 (6 bases). In germline, CDR1 is MNHEY, CDR2 SMNVEV (reference sequence). CDR3 length: 16 residues. Trimming removed 6 bases at V and 0 bases at J, with 15 bases between. This CDR3 is CASRRQGLGSYNEQFF. In nucleotides, the CDR3 is TGTGCCAGCAGGAGGCAGGGGTTGGGCTCCTACAATGAGCAGTTCTTC.

The CDR3 DNA is TGTGCCACAACCGGGAGGGTGGGCACCAATGAGCAGTTCTTC. This gives the protein CATTGRVGTNEQFF. J is TRBJ2-1 and V is TRBV10-3; 8 nucleotides match TRBD2. The CDR3 extends over 14 amino acids. The ends lost 10 bases at V and 6 bases at J; junction bases unmatched: 11. Germline V gene lookup returns CDR1 ENHRY and CDR2 SYGVKD.

The J gene is TRBJ2-1, the V gene TRBV6-6; perhaps TRBD2 as D (5 bases). V lost 2 bases and J 10 bases, leaving 9 bases between the germline ends. Germline-derived CDR1 and CDR2 are MNHNY and SVGAGI (reference sequence). This CDR3 has 12 residues. The CDR3, as DNA: TGTGCCAGCAGTTACATGGGAGACGAGCAGTTCTTC. This sequence encodes CASSYMGDEQFF.

This clone was seen a single time. The V gene is TRBV10-3, the J gene TRBJ1-3; the match to TRBD1 covers 7 bases. The CDR3 covers 17 residues. The germline V gene has CDR1 ENHRY and CDR2 SYGVKD. V was clipped by 2 bases and J by 0 bases; unmatched bases: 7. The chain's CDR3 is CAISELRQGPSGNTIYF. The CDR3 DNA is TGTGCCATCAGTGAGCTTAGACAGGGTCCCTCTGGAAACACCATATATTTT.

This chain links TRBV19 with TRBJ1-2, with TRBD1 matching over 10 bases. The CDR3 consists of 16 residues. V shed 3 bases, J shed 3 bases, and the junction held 7 bases outside the gene matches. Germline V gene sequence: CDR1 LNHDA, CDR2 SQIVND (reference sequence). In DNA, the CDR3 is TGTGCCAGTAGTATCCCCGGGACAGGGGCTCACTATGGCTACACCTTC. Its protein product is CASSIPGTGAHYGYTF.

The V and J genes are TRBV5-6 and TRBJ2-1, with 15 nucleotides matching TRBD2. This CDR3 has 18 residues. J was trimmed by 3 bases and V by 1 base; bases with no gene match: 5. Germline CDR1 reads SGHDT; CDR2 reads YYEEEE. CDR3 in amino acids: CASSLLGTSGRNYNEQFF. The CDR3, as DNA: TGTGCCAGCAGCTTGCTTGGGACTAGCGGGAGGAACTACAATGAGCAGTTCTTC.

A few counts support this clone. The chain employs TRBV29-1 and TRBJ1-2; the match to TRBD1 covers 7 bases. Germline CDR1 is SQVTM and CDR2 is ANQGSEA. This CDR3 has 12 residues. The junction had 4 bases not matched to a gene; V was cut back by 4 bases and J by 5 bases. CDR3 region: CSVVTGRYGYTF. The CDR3 DNA follows: TGCAGCGTTGTGACAGGGAGGTATGGCTACACCTTC. The full variable domain, completed using reference TRBV29-1 and TRBJ1-2, is SAVISQKPSRDICQRGTSLTIQCQVDSQVTMMFWYRQQPGQSLTLIATANQGSEATYESGFVIDKFPISRPNLTFSTLTVSNMSPEDSSIYLCSVVTGRYGYTFGSGTRLTVV.

This clone is large (0.1 to 1%) by share. The genes are TRBV4-3 and TRBJ1-2, with D unclear. This CDR3 comprises 16 residues. Trimming left V 0 bases short and J 0 bases short, with 11 bases between. Germline CDR1 reads LGHNA; CDR2 reads YSLEER. The CDR3 DNA sequence: TGCGCCAGCAGCCAAGATGAAGAATCTCCTAACTATGGCTACACCTTC. Amino acid sequence: CASSQDEESPNYGYTF.

This chain links TRBV28 with TRBJ1-1; D gene unclear. V shed 6 bases and J shed 7 bases, with 21 bases lying between them. In germline, CDR1 is MDHEN, CDR2 SYDVKM. CDR3 length: 15 residues. The DNA for the CDR3 is TGTGCCAGCAGCCAACGAGAGAAGCTTTTGGGTGAAGCTTTCTTT. Residues: CASSQREKLLGEAFF.

This clone showed up just a few times. V gene TRBV29-1 combines with J gene TRBJ2-7, with D perhaps TRBD2 (5 bases). The CDR3 loop spans 13 amino acids. The germline CDR1 and CDR2 sequences are SQVTM and ANQGSEA. Trimming took off 6 bases at V and 1 base at J, with 13 bases between the two ends. The CDR3 here is CSVTGSASYEQYF. In DNA form, the CDR3 reads TGCAGCGTGACTGGTAGCGCGTCCTACGAGCAGTACTTC.

V usage is TRBV7-9 and J usage is TRBJ2-6; TRBD1 agrees at 8 bases. V lost 6 bases, J lost 4 bases, and 8 bases stayed unmatched. This CDR3 has 16 amino acids. The germline V gene encodes CDR1 SEHNR and CDR2 FQNEAQ (reference sequence). DNA for the CDR3: TGTGCCAGCAGTCGGACAGGGCGTCCAGGGGCCAACGTCCTGACTTTC. Translated: CASSRTGRPGANVLTF.

This clone was observed a few times. The chain combines TRBV7-2 with TRBJ2-7, with D perhaps matching TRBD1 or TRBD2 (5 bases each). This CDR3 region has 13 residues. V was shortened by 8 bases and J by 7 bases, with 18 bases between the two germline ends. The V gene's germline CDR1 is SGHTA and CDR2 FQGNSA. In DNA form, the CDR3 reads TGTGCCAGCGGAGGCTTGGGGGTAGGTGAGCAGTACTTC. Encoded protein: CASGGLGVGEQYF.

This clone was detected a few times. The rearrangement uses TRBV4-1 and TRBJ1-4; D call uncertain. CDR3 size: 15 residues. V was cut by 0 bases and J by 3 bases, with 8 bases left in between. Germline loops: CDR1 MGHRA, CDR2 YSYEKL. The CDR3 sequence: CASSQEGIPNEKLFF. In DNA form, the CDR3 reads TGCGCCAGCAGCCAAGAGGGGATCCCTAATGAAAAACTGTTTTTT.

V and J are TRBV15 and TRBJ2-3, with D unclear. Trimming left V 1 base short and J 4 bases short, with 12 bases between. The CDR3 is 15 amino acids. Looked up from germline, CDR1 is LNHNV and CDR2 is YYDKDF (reference sequence). This CDR3 is CATSRVLTSPDTQYF. The CDR3 DNA reads as TGTGCCACCAGCAGAGTCCTGACCAGCCCAGATACGCAGTATTTT.

This chain links TRBV5-4 with TRBJ2-7, with 7 positions matching TRBD1. Germline CDR1 reads SGHNT; CDR2 reads YYREEE (reference sequence). J was trimmed by 2 bases and V by 9 bases; bases with no gene match: 11. The CDR3 consists of 14 residues. CDR3 in DNA: TGTGCCACCCTCCCGGGCCAGGGGGCCTACGAGCAGTACTTC. This translates into CATLPGQGAYEQYF.

The genes are TRBV19 and TRBJ2-1; perhaps D is TRBD1 or TRBD2 (5 bases each). Germline CDR1 LNHDA, CDR2 SQIVND (reference sequence). The CDR3 sequence is 13 residues long. V lost 7 bases to trimming and J lost 0 bases, with 7 bases between them. CDR3 DNA: TGTGCCAGTACAGGGAGCTCCTACAATGAGCAGTTCTTC. Its protein product is CASTGSSYNEQFF.

The chain recombines TRBV9 with TRBJ2-7; 8 bases align to TRBD2. The length of the CDR3 is 14 residues. The V gene end was trimmed by 5 bases and the J gene end by 4 bases; junction bases not matched to a gene: 8. Germline V gives CDR1 SGDLS, CDR2 YYNGEE. CDR3 residues: CASSSGDLNYEQYF. The CDR3 nucleotides read TGTGCCAGCAGTAGCGGGGACCTCAATTACGAGCAGTACTTC.